The next 9 T cell receptor beta chains were all read from a single sample in a study of T cell repertoires in cytomegalovirus infection. TCRdb itself ran the reads through MiXCR, one entry per CDR3 protein. The table records roughly 350,000 distinct CDR3 sequences, nearly 35% of them present only once. For these receptors, no antigen is known. Source: cultured PBMCs, taken from culture after CMV antigen stimulation. These TCRs come from a human donor in good health (CMV status not recorded). Some clones in this sample may be carry-over from other donors' samples.

The chain combines TRBV12-3 or TRBV12-4 with TRBJ1-4; TRBD1 agrees at 11 bases. The J segment lost 4 bases and the V segment lost 5 bases, leaving 3 bases of the junction unmatched. CDR3 length equals 15 residues. CDR3 in amino acids: CASSPGTGGNEKLFF. The CDR3 nucleotides read TGTGCCAGCAGTCCGGGGACAGGGGGTAATGAAAAACTGTTTTTT.

The V and J genes are TRBV6-6 and TRBJ2-3; D call uncertain. The CDR3 contains 15 residues. V dropped 5 bases and J dropped 5 bases, with 17 bases sitting between them. Germline V lookup: CDR1 MNHNY, CDR2 SVGAGI (reference sequence). In DNA, the CDR3 is TGTGCCAGCAGTGAAAGGATAGGAACCGGAGATACGCAGTATTTT. Amino acids: CASSERIGTGDTQYF.

This clonotype was detected a few times. J is TRBJ2-1 and V is TRBV5-6; 10 bases match TRBD1. Losses at the gene ends were 3 bases for V and 6 bases for J; bases not matched to a gene: 3. Germline V gene sequence: CDR1 SGHDT, CDR2 YYEEEE. The CDR3 covers 14 residues. CDR3 nucleotides: TGTGCCAGCAGCTGGAGGACAGGGGGCAATGAGCAGTTCTTC. Translating it yields CASSWRTGGNEQFF.

This clonotype was picked up a small number of times. The CDR3 protein is CATERGRYNEQFF. In DNA, the CDR3 is TGTGCCACCGAGAGGGGTCGGTACAATGAGCAGTTCTTC. The chain uses TRBV7-8 and TRBJ2-1, with D possibly being TRBD1 or TRBD2 (5 bases each). CDR1 is SGHVS, CDR2 FQNEAQ, per germline. The CDR3 consists of 13 residues. Deletions cut 10 bases from V and 4 bases from J, with 14 bases between.

This clonotype has a handful of counts. J is TRBJ1-2 and V is TRBV4-3, with unresolved D. Deletions cut 4 bases from V and 7 bases from J, with 16 bases between. This CDR3 comprises 14 residues. Per the germline V gene, CDR1 is LGHNA and CDR2 is YSLEER. The CDR3 here is CASSPAGRGSGYTF. CDR3 nucleotides: TGCGCCAGCAGCCCCGCTGGGAGAGGCAGTGGCTACACCTTC.

This CDR3 is CASSSTLDEQFF. In nucleotides, the CDR3 is TGTGCCAGCAGTTCCACATTGGATGAGCAGTTCTTC. The chain recombines TRBV5-6 with TRBJ2-1; the D is unclear. The germline V gene encodes CDR1 SGHDT and CDR2 YYEEEE. V was cut by 5 bases and J by 8 bases, with 11 bases left in between. This CDR3 has 12 residues.

A note on this clonotype: This may arise from a read error, as a much more abundant clone is one base away. The V gene is TRBV7-8, the J gene TRBJ1-3; D possibly corresponds to TRBD1 (5 bases). Trimming removed 2 bases at V and 5 bases at J, with 25 bases between. CDR3 length: 19 amino acids. CDR1 is SGHVS and CDR2 is FQNEAQ in the germline V gene. As DNA, the CDR3 is TGTGCCAGCAGCTTAAACCGGGGGACGGGTCTCTCGGTAAGAAACACCATATATTTT. This sequence encodes CASSLNRGTGLSVRNTIYF.

This clonotype was counted a few times. This CDR3 reads CASSQRDRGGFYEQYF. In nucleotides, the CDR3 is TGTGCCAGCAGCCAACGGGACAGGGGAGGGTTCTACGAGCAGTACTTC. V usage is TRBV4-2 and J usage is TRBJ2-7, with 10 nucleotides matching TRBD1. Germline values: CDR1 LGHNA, CDR2 YNFKEQ. The CDR3 is 16 amino acids. The V gene end was trimmed by 2 bases and the J gene end by 3 bases; junction bases not matched to a gene: 7.

The CDR3 DNA follows: TGTGCCAGCAGTTTACCGGGGACCGAGCAGTACTTC. Its translation is CASSLPGTEQYF. The chain uses TRBV28 and TRBJ2-7; D is perhaps TRBD1 or TRBD2 (5 bases each). The CDR3 has 12 residues. The germline gives CDR1 MDHEN, CDR2 SYDVKM. Trimming removed 2 bases at V and 6 bases at J, with 8 bases between.